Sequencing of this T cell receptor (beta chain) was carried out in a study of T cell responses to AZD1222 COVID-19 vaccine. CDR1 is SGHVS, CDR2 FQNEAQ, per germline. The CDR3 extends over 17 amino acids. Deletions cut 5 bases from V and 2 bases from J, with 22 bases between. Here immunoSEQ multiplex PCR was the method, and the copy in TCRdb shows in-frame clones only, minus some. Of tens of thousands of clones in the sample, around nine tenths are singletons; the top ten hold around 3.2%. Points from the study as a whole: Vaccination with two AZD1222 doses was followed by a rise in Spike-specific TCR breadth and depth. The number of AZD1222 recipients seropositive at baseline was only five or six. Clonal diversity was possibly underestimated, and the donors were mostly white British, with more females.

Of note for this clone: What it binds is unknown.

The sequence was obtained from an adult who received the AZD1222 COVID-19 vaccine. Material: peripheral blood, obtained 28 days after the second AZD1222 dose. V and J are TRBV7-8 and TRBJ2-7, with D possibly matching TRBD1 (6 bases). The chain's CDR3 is CASSPKSGTLVTYEQYF. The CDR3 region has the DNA TGTGCCAGCAGCCCAAAGTCCGGGACACTCGTAACCTACGAGCAGTACTTC.